This T cell receptor (beta chain) is from a study of HIV-infected patients and healthy controls. CDR1 and CDR2 from the germline V gene are MDHEN and SYDVKM. The CDR3 totals 17 residues. Germline trimming cut 4 bases from V and 1 base from J; bases unmatched to any gene: 10. No cell fractionation was done, so the repertoire covers all unsorted peripheral blood T cells. This clonotype is judged medium-sized. cDNA was made from around 0.5 ug RNA using alpha and beta constant primers. Alpha and beta chain libraries were made separately by chain-specific third strand synthesis with multiplexing indices. A 5' RACE adapter with a random hexamer and the SP2 primer site was joined to cDNA. A single record per CDR3 protein comes from TCRdb applying MiXCR to the 5' RACE reads. The sample carries over 3,500 distinct CDR3 sequences, less than 9.5% recorded once.

The rearrangement joins TRBV28 to TRBJ2-7, with TRBD1 identical over 10 bases. Sequenced material: blood, taken before antiretroviral therapy. The TCR originated in an adult with HIV infection. CDR3 loop: CASSSVPRDRGSYEQYF. CDR3 in DNA: TGTGCCAGCAGTTCGGTGCCCCGGGACAGGGGATCCTACGAGCAGTACTTC.